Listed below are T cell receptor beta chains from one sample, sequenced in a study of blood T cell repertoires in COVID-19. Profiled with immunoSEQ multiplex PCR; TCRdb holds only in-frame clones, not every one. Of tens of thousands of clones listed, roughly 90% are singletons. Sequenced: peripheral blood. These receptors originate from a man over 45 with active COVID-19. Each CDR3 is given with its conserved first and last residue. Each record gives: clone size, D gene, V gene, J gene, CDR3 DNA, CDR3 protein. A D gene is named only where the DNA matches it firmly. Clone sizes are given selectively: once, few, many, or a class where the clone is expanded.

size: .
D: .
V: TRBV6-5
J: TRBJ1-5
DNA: TGTGCCAGCAGTTACAGTGGGAGACAGCCCCAGCATTTT
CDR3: CASSYSGRQPQHF

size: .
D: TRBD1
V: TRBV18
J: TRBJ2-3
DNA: TGTGCCAGCTCCTCACGCGGACAGGGAACGAGCACAGATACGCAGTATTTT
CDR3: CASSSRGQGTSTDTQYF

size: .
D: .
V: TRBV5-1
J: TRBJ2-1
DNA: TGCGCCAGCAGCTCGGGCATTCCAGGGGGGAGCTCCTACAATGAGCAGTTCTTC
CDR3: CASSSGIPGGSSYNEQFF

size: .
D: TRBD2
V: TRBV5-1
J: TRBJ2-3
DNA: TGCGCCAGCAGCTTGGAACCGCCTAGCGGGGGGGCCGGTTTTACGCAGTATTTT
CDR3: CASSLEPPSGGAGFTQYF

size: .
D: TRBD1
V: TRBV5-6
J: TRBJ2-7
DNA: TGTGCCAGCAGCTTGGACAGGGGGCACGAGCAGTACTTC
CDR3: CASSLDRGHEQYF

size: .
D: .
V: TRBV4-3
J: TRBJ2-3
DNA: TGCGCCAGCAGCCAAGCGGGACTGGCCACAGATACGCAGTATTTT
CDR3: CASSQAGLATDTQYF

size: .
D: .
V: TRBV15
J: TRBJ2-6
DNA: TGTGCCACCAGCAGAGGAGCCCAGGGCTACTCTGGGGCCAACGTCCTGACTTTC
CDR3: CATSRGAQGYSGANVLTF

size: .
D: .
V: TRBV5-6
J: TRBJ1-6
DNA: TGTGCCAGCCATGACAGCTTAACCATATCCTATAATTCACCCCTCCACTTT
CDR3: CASHDSLTISYNSPLHF

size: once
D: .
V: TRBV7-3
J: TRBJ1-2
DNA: TGTGCTAGCAGCCAAACAGGGTGGGAGGGCTACACCTTC
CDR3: CASSQTGWEGYTF

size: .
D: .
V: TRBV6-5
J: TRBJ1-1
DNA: TGTGCCAGCAGTTCACTAGCAGTCGGGACTGAAGCTTTCTTT
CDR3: CASSSLAVGTEAFF

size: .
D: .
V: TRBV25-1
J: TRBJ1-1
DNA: TGTGCCAGCAGTGCCTTGCTAGGAGGTGGTGAAGCTTTCTTT
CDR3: CASSALLGGGEAFF

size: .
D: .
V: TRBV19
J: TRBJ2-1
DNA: TGTGCCAGTAGTATTTCCCACCTAAGGCTAGACTCTTATGAGCAGTTCTTC
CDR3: CASSISHLRLDSYEQFF

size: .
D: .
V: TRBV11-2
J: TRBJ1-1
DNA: TGTGCCAGCAGCTTAGAATGGAGGGTACCTGAAGCTTTCTTT
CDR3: CASSLEWRVPEAFF

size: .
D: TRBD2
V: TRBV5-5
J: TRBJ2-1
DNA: TGTGCCAGCAGCCGCCTAGCGGGGGGCTACAATGAGCAGTTCTTC
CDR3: CASSRLAGGYNEQFF

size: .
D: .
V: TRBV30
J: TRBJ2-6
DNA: TGTGCCTGGGTGGCTTCTGGGGCCAACGTCCTGACTTTC
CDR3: CAWVASGANVLTF

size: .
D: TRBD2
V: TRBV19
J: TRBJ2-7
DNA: TGTGCCAGTAGTATCGGGGGGGCTGGCTACGAGCAGTACTTC
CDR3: CASSIGGAGYEQYF

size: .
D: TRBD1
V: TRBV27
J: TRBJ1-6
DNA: TGTGCCAGCAGTTTGGGGGGACAGGGTAATTCACCCCTCCACTTT
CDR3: CASSLGGQGNSPLHF

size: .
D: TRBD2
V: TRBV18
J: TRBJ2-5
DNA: TGTGCCAGCTCACCCGGGACTAGCGGGACCCAGTACTTC
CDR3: CASSPGTSGTQYF

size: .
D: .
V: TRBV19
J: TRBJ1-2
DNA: TGTGCCACCCGGGACACCCGAACGGCCTATGGCTACACCTTC
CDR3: CATRDTRTAYGYTF

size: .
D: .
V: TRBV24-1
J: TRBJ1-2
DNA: TGTGCCACCGGGGCAGGGCGAAGTCGTAACTATGGCTACACCTTC
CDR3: CATGAGRSRNYGYTF

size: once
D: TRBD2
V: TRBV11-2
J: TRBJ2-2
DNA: TGTGCCAGCAGCTTGGGGACTAGCGATAGCGGGGAGCTGTTTTTT
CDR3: CASSLGTSDSGELFF

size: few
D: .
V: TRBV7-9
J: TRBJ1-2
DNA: TGTGCCAGCAGTTATACAGGGAGTGTTTATGGCTACACCTTC
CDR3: CASSYTGSVYGYTF

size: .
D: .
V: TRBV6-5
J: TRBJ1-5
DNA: TGTGCCGGATCCTACGGGACAACTAGCAATCAGCCCCAGCATTTT
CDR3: CAGSYGTTSNQPQHF